The sample holds a few counts of the clone carrying this T cell receptor beta chain. Its matching antigen is unknown. The data originate from a study of response to subunit inactivated influenza vaccine. Findings and limits, study-wide: Authors proposed each seasonal influenza vaccination draws in few new T cells.

With V trimmed by 3 bases and J by 5 bases, 6 bases remained unmatched. This CDR3 spans 15 amino acids. Each CDR3 protein gets one entry after TCRdb re-called the RT-PCR reads with MiXCR. The table has 200,000 to 300,000 distinct CDR3 sequences, 12% seen once. The sequences come from non-naive T cells sorted from PBMCs, collected 14 days before vaccination. This sequence was found in a man over 45 who received an inactivated influenza vaccine. The V call is TRBV12-3 or TRBV12-4, the J call TRBJ2-2, with 7 nucleotides matching TRBD1. The chain's CDR3 is CASSFGSQGTGELFF. In nucleotides, the CDR3 is TGTGCCAGCAGTTTCGGGTCACAGGGGACCGGGGAGCTGTTTTTT.